Sequencing of this T cell receptor beta chain was carried out in a study of CD8+ T cells in alopecia areata. Across the study: Treated patients were scored for severity by percent of scalp affected. Points from the study as a whole: Scalp lesions, especially in alopecia totalis/universalis, had higher clonality than normal scalp. Scalp and blood samples kept many expanded lesional clones throughout tofacitinib. Uncertainty remains about how baseline CD8+ expansion links to response, with one nonresponder.

Specified treatment: oral pan-JAK inhibitor, 5-10 mg twice daily. Sequencing templates came from extracted RNA that was reverse transcribed into cDNA. The table came from immunoSEQ multiplex PCR; TCRdb's copy has only in-frame clones and leaves some out. The data show 200,000 to 250,000 clones, with roughly 64% seen just once and around 3.9% held by the top ten. About this clone: Its antigen is not known.

Germline V CDR1 and CDR2: KGHSH, LQKENI. The CDR3 totals 15 residues. V shed 6 bases and J shed 2 bases, with 16 bases lying between them. Sequenced material: CD4+ T cells sorted from blood, taken at week 4, from a patient treated with tofacitinib. The sequence was obtained from a human donor with alopecia areata. This rearrangement joins TRBV18 to TRBJ2-5; D may be TRBD2 (6 bases). The CDR3 sequence: CASSINGGHQETQYF. CDR3 nucleotide sequence: TGTGCCAGCTCCATAAACGGAGGGCATCAAGAGACCCAGTACTTC.